A single sample gave rise to the 15 T cell receptor beta chains below, sequenced in a study of T cell responses to AZD1222 COVID-19 vaccine (dated by TCRdb to the early 2020s). Libraries were built with the immunoSEQ multiplex PCR assay. The source is immuneACCESS, and TCRdb retained only in-frame sequences with V and J called. Part of the clones is not carried over; for the studies checked, unresolved V genes explain less than half of this, and the remainder is unexplained. Present in this sample are 100,000 to 150,000 clones, around 92% of which were seen just once. The ten largest clones add up to approximately 4.5% of the sample. What this sample's time point label stands for: baseline before first vaccination. Sample: peripheral blood, taken on day 0 of AZD1222 vaccination. The receptors were sampled from an adult in good health.

J is TRBJ2-5 and V is TRBV6-5, with D tentatively TRBD1 (6 bases). Looked up from germline, CDR1 is MNHEY and CDR2 is SVGAGI. CDR3 length: 14 residues. Trimming took 7 bases from V and 7 from J, leaving 19 bases between them. In DNA, the CDR3 is TGTGCCAGCAAGCCGAGCTTGGGGGCGGGGACCCAGTACTTC. It specifies CASKPSLGAGTQYF.

V usage is TRBV18 and J usage is TRBJ1-3; weak D call: TRBD1 (5 bases). The CDR3 runs to 15 residues. Germline CDR1 and CDR2: KGHSH and LQKENI. Trimming pared 5 bases from V and 4 bases from J, leaving 15 bases between. The CDR3 sequence is CASSSNQGGGNTIYF. Written as DNA, the CDR3 is TGTGCCAGCTCATCAAATCAGGGAGGCGGAAACACCATATATTTT.

The chain combines TRBV5-6 with TRBJ2-7; maybe TRBD1 (6 bases). CDR3 size: 16 residues. Germline lookup yields CDR1 SGHDT and CDR2 YYEEEE. Between the trimmed V and J ends, which lost 3 bases and 1 base, there was a span of 17 bases. The chain's CDR3 is CASSSLPDSYSYEQYF. In DNA, the CDR3 is TGTGCCAGCAGCTCGCTTCCGGACAGCTATTCCTACGAGCAGTACTTC.

The J gene is TRBJ1-1, the V gene TRBV6-5; D is perhaps TRBD1 (6 bases). The CDR3 loop spans 14 amino acids. Per germline, CDR1 MNHEY and CDR2 SVGAGI. V lost 2 bases and J lost 0, with 7 bases in between. The CDR3 sequence: CASSYRGVNTEAFF. Here the CDR3 DNA reads TGTGCCAGCAGTTACAGGGGGGTGAACACTGAAGCTTTCTTT.

The gene calls are TRBV19 and TRBJ2-1; D possibly corresponds to TRBD1 (6 bases). Deletions cut 4 bases from V and 9 bases from J, with 16 bases between. This CDR3 has 14 amino acids. Germline lookup yields CDR1 LNHDA and CDR2 SQIVND (reference sequence). In DNA form, the CDR3 reads TGTGCCAGTAGTAAACCGGGACATACACCTGAGCAGTTCTTC. It translates to CASSKPGHTPEQFF.

This chain links TRBV7-8 with TRBJ1-3; maybe TRBD1 (5 bases). CDR1 and CDR2 (germline): SGHVS, FQNEAQ. CDR3 size: 15 residues. Deletions cut 5 bases from V and 5 bases from J, with 16 bases between. As DNA, the CDR3 is TGTGCCAGCAGCCCGCCTGGCGGGGGACGAAACACCATATATTTT. This translates into CASSPPGGGRNTIYF.

V gene TRBV4-3 combines with J gene TRBJ1-5, with unresolved D. From germline, CDR1 is LGHNA and CDR2 YSLEER. The length of the CDR3 is 15 residues. Trimming cost V 0 bases and J 2 bases, with 8 bases left between them. CDR3 protein: CASSQEGLGNQPQHF. CDR3 sequence (DNA): TGCGCCAGCAGCCAAGAGGGCCTGGGCAATCAGCCCCAGCATTTT.

This rearrangement joins TRBV28 to TRBJ1-1, with D perhaps matching TRBD1 (5 bases). Germline assignment: CDR1 MDHEN and CDR2 SYDVKM. The length of the CDR3 is 15 residues. The V end lost 5 bases, the J end lost 3 bases, and 16 bases lay between the germline ends. CDR3 protein: CASSPHGGVDTEAFF. CDR3 nucleotides: TGTGCCAGCAGTCCGCACGGGGGGGTAGACACTGAAGCTTTCTTT.

CDR3 region: CASSLERGSTDTQYF. CDR3 DNA sequence: TGTGCCAGCAGCTTGGAACGGGGGAGCACAGATACGCAGTATTTT. The genes are TRBV5-4 and TRBJ2-3; D possibly corresponds to TRBD2 (6 bases). V was clipped by 0 bases and J by 0 bases, with 8 bases between them. The CDR3 is 15 amino acids. CDR1 and CDR2 (germline): SGHNT, YYREEE (reference sequence).

The chain carries TRBV2 and TRBJ2-6; D perhaps matches TRBD1 (6 bases). Germline assignment: CDR1 SNHLY and CDR2 FYNNEI. There are 16 residues in the CDR3. Trimming cost V 5 bases and J 0 bases, with 11 bases left between them. The CDR3 sequence is CASSPGQYSGANVLTF. The CDR3 nucleotides are TGTGCCAGCAGTCCCGGACAGTACTCTGGGGCCAACGTCCTGACTTTC.

V is TRBV9 and J is TRBJ1-1, with D hard to call. The CDR3 spans 10 residues. CDR1 is SGDLS and CDR2 is YYNGEE in the germline V gene. V was shortened by 0 bases and J by 10 bases, with 4 bases between the two germline ends. CDR3 nucleotide sequence: TGTGCCAGCAGCGTAGAGGGAGCTTTCTTT. Translating gives CASSVEGAFF. Variable domain in full (rest from reference TRBV9 and TRBJ1-1): DSGVTQTPKHLITATGQRVTLRCSPRSGDLSVYWYQQSLDQGLQFLIQYYNGEERAKGNILERFSAQQFPDLHSELNLSSLELGDSALYFCASSVEGAFFGQGTRLTVV.

DNA for the CDR3: TGTGCCACCAGCACCGGGGGGGGTAGGATACCAGATACGCAGTATTTT. Its translation is CATSTGGGRIPDTQYF. The chain uses TRBV15 and TRBJ2-3; 8 positions match TRBD2. V dropped 4 bases and J dropped 4; count of bases not matched to a gene: 10. Germline V gives CDR1 LNHNV, CDR2 YYDKDF (reference sequence). The CDR3 is 16 residues long.

The chain links TRBV11-2 to TRBJ2-5; D call uncertain. V was cut by 4 bases and J by 0 bases, with 15 bases left in between. The CDR3 is 16 residues long. CDR1 and CDR2 (germline): SGHAT, FQNNGV. CDR3 loop: CASSSKRSTNQETQYF. Here the CDR3 DNA reads TGTGCCAGCAGCTCGAAACGTTCGACAAACCAAGAGACCCAGTACTTC.

This clone was seen a few times. The CDR3 region has the DNA TGTGCCAGCAGTCAGACAGGGGATAGCAATCAGCCCCAGCATTTT. This encodes CASSQTGDSNQPQHF. The V call is TRBV6-5, the J call TRBJ1-5, with 8 positions matching TRBD1. The CDR3 has 15 amino acids. Looked up from germline, CDR1 is MNHEY and CDR2 is SVGAGI. Unmatched junction bases numbered 3, after V lost 5 bases and J lost 0 bases.

This clone occurred a few times. The DNA for the CDR3 is TGCGCCAGCAGCCCCGCGGCGGCGGGGAAGTCCTACGAGCAGTACTTC. Its protein is CASSPAAAGKSYEQYF. J is TRBJ2-7 and V is TRBV4-1, with D perhaps TRBD2 (6 bases). The CDR3 extends over 16 amino acids. The V gene's germline CDR1 is MGHRA and CDR2 YSYEKL. V dropped 4 bases and J dropped 1 base, with 17 bases sitting between them.